These 19 T cell receptor beta chains were sequenced from one sample in a study of regulatory T cells in long-lasting Graves disease. Construction of the TCR beta libraries employed iRepertoire HTBI primers in conjunction with Arm-PCR of CDR3 regions. TCRdb ran MiXCR on the multiplex PCR reads and lists one entry per CDR3 protein. The sample lists approximately 470,000 distinct CDR3 sequences, roughly 20% occurring once. Time point denoted: persistent/refractory GD, antithyroid drugs over 5 years with positive TRAb. Scientists built the TCR library using RNA that was extracted from PBMCs. The sequenced sample was peripheral blood mononuclear cells (PBMCs), obtained when the disease was refractory, from a patient treated with antithyroid drugs. These receptors came from a female donor with Graves disease.

The table lists this clonotype with many counts. The rearrangement uses TRBV12-3 or TRBV12-4 and TRBJ2-5, with TRBD2 identical over 12 bases. The CDR3 totals 17 residues. The V gene end was trimmed by 6 bases and the J gene end by 5 bases; junction bases not matched to a gene: 13. The CDR3 spells CASSQPGLAGLSETQYF. The DNA for the CDR3 is TGTGCCAGCAGCCAACCCGGACTAGCGGGACTTTCGGAGACCCAGTACTTC.

This chain connects TRBV27 to TRBJ2-3; 7 bases agree with TRBD2. Germline CDR1 reads MNHEY; CDR2 reads SMNVEV (reference sequence). CDR3 length equals 13 residues. V was pared by 4 bases and J by 4 bases, with 2 bases of the junction left unmatched. CDR3 sequence (DNA): TGTGCCAGCAGTTGGGAGGGCCCAGATACGCAGTATTTT. As protein: CASSWEGPDTQYF.

This clonotype was counted at least ten times. The chain couples TRBV20-1 to TRBJ1-2, with no clear D. Trimming stripped 5 bases from V and 7 bases from J, with 20 bases between. The CDR3 totals 14 residues. Germline lookup yields CDR1 DFQATT and CDR2 SNEGSKA (reference sequence). CDR3 sequence reads: CSALTDEVGAGYTF. CDR3 nucleotide sequence: TGCAGTGCTTTAACAGACGAGGTGGGTGCTGGCTACACCTTC.

This clonotype was seen ten or more times. This chain connects TRBV11-2 to TRBJ2-5; 8 bases map to TRBD1. Per the germline V gene, CDR1 is SGHAT and CDR2 is FQNNGV. The CDR3 is made up of 16 amino acids. With V trimmed by 5 bases and J by 2 bases, 10 bases remained unmatched. As DNA, the CDR3 is TGTGCCAGCAGCCCTATAGGACAGGGCCGGCAAGAGACCCAGTACTTC. Translating it yields CASSPIGQGRQETQYF. Full variable domain (remainder filled in from reference TRBV11-2 and TRBJ2-5): EAGVAQSPRYKIIEKRQSVAFWCNPISGHATLYWYQQILGQGPKLLIQFQNNGVVDDSQLPKDRFSAERLKGVDSTLKIQPAKLEDSAVYLCASSPIGQGRQETQYFGPGTRLLVL.

This chain joins TRBV30 and TRBJ1-2; D unclear. The CDR3 contains 15 residues. V gave up 2 bases and J gave up 5 bases, with 18 bases separating them. Germline assignment: CDR1 GTSNPN and CDR2 SVGIG (reference sequence). CDR3 nucleotides: TGTGCCTGGAGTAGGTGGCAGCCGGGATGGTATGGCTACACCTTC. Protein product: CAWSRWQPGWYGYTF.

V usage is TRBV28 and J usage is TRBJ2-1; D not resolved. There are 17 residues in the CDR3. Trimming cost V 2 bases and J 5 bases, with 19 bases left between them. Germline V gene data show CDR1 as MDHEN and CDR2 as SYDVKM. CDR3 residues: CASSLLDTALLNNEQFF. The CDR3 DNA sequence: TGTGCCAGCAGTTTACTAGATACGGCCCTATTAAACAATGAGCAGTTCTTC.

The chain recombines TRBV5-1 with TRBJ2-2, with 8 positions matching TRBD2. This CDR3 spans 15 amino acids. Per the germline V gene, CDR1 is SGHRS and CDR2 is YFSETQ. V trimming: 5 bases; J trimming: 1 base; junction bases outside the gene matches: 4. The DNA for the CDR3 is TGCGCCAGCAGACTAGCGGCAGGGAACACCGGGGAGCTGTTTTTT. Translated, it gives CASRLAAGNTGELFF.

This chain links TRBV5-1 with TRBJ2-2; 7 bases agree with TRBD1. Per the germline V gene, CDR1 is SGHRS and CDR2 is YFSETQ. The CDR3 covers 16 residues. Trimming at V came to 4 bases and at J to 1 base, leaving 7 bases not matched to a gene. This CDR3 reads CASSATGSGNTGELFF. The CDR3 coding sequence is TGCGCCAGCAGCGCGACAGGGTCGGGGAACACCGGGGAGCTGTTTTTT. The complete variable domain, with remaining parts taken from reference TRBV5-1 and TRBJ2-2, reads KAGVTQTPRYLIKTRGQQVTLSCSPISGHRSVSWYQQTPGQGLQFLFEYFSETQRNKGNFPGRFSGRQFSNSRSEMNVSTLELGDSALYLCASSATGSGNTGELFFGEGSRLTVL.

This clonotype was seen more than once but under ten times. The V gene is TRBV7-8, the J gene TRBJ2-3; no firm D call. The germline V gene encodes CDR1 SGHVS and CDR2 FQNEAQ. The V end was cut by 0 bases, the J end by 6 bases, with 10 bases between. CDR3 length: 14 residues. CDR3 DNA sequence: TGTGCCAGCAGCTTAGCACCCTTTGACGATACGCAGTATTTT. Protein sequence: CASSLAPFDDTQYF.

The chain uses TRBV7-2 and TRBJ2-3; tentative D call: TRBD2 (5 bases). V was shortened by 3 bases and J by 0 bases, with 10 bases between the two germline ends. In germline, CDR1 is SGHTA, CDR2 FQGNSA. The CDR3 has 15 amino acids. The CDR3 region has the DNA TGTGCCAGCAGCTTCGACTACGCTAGCACAGATACGCAGTATTTT. The encoded protein is CASSFDYASTDTQYF. Variable domain in full (rest from reference TRBV7-2 and TRBJ2-3): GAGVSQSPSNKVTEKGKDVELRCDPISGHTALYWYRQSLGQGLEFLIYFQGNSAPDKSGLPSDRFSAERTGGSVSTLTIQRTQQEDSAVYLCASSFDYASTDTQYFGPGTRLTVL.

There are a few counts of this clonotype. This sequence joins TRBV9 and TRBJ1-2, with 7 bases aligning to TRBD1. This CDR3 comprises 15 residues. Germline V gives CDR1 SGDLS, CDR2 YYNGEE. J lost 6 bases, V lost 4 bases, and 12 bases had no gene match. Here the CDR3 DNA reads TGTGCCAGCAGCCCTTATGACAGGGTAGTTCATGGCTACACCTTC. Amino acid sequence: CASSPYDRVVHGYTF.

A remark on this clonotype: Since a much larger clone is just one base distant, this may be a read error. This chain joins TRBV6-1 and TRBJ1-2; tentative D call: TRBD1 (5 bases). Germline CDR1 and CDR2: MNHNS and SASEGT. The CDR3 is made up of 14 amino acids. V was shortened by 7 bases and J by 6 bases, with 18 bases between the two germline ends. CDR3 sequence reads: CASKNTGPIHGYTF. The CDR3 DNA is TGTGCCAGCAAGAATACAGGACCCATACATGGCTACACCTTC.

This clonotype occurred once. The chain recombines TRBV4-3 with TRBJ2-4, with TRBD1 matching over 8 bases. The germline gives CDR1 LGHNA, CDR2 YSLEER. V dropped 4 bases and J dropped 5; count of bases not matched to a gene: 7. The CDR3 length is 15 residues. CDR3 in DNA: TGCGCCAGCAGCCTTACCCAGGGGGCCCAAAACATTCAGTACTTC. Translation gives CASSLTQGAQNIQYF.

This clonotype was detected ten times or more. The chain uses TRBV10-3 and TRBJ2-7; TRBD1 agrees at 7 bases. The CDR3 is 14 residues long. In germline, CDR1 is ENHRY, CDR2 SYGVKD. V trimming: 6 bases; J trimming: 3 bases; junction bases outside the gene matches: 8. Written as DNA, the CDR3 is TGTGCCATCAGACAGGGGCGGTTCAGCTACGAGCAGTACTTC. It specifies CAIRQGRFSYEQYF.

The V gene is TRBV4-1, the J gene TRBJ1-5, with D maybe TRBD1 (6 bases). The CDR3 extends over 16 amino acids. Between the trimmed V and J ends, which lost 0 bases and 7 bases, there was a span of 16 bases. CDR1 and CDR2 (germline): MGHRA, YSYEKL. The CDR3 loop is CASSQEGQGRGQPQHF. The CDR3 bases are TGCGCCAGCAGCCAAGAGGGACAAGGGAGAGGACAGCCCCAGCATTTT.

This clonotype was seen ten or more times. This chain connects TRBV6-1 to TRBJ1-1, with D unresolved. With 2 bases removed from V and 3 bases from J, the gap between germline ends came to 10 bases. Germline CDR1 is MNHNS and CDR2 is SASEGT. CDR3 length: 14 residues. The DNA of the CDR3 is TGTGCCAGCAGTGAAAGGTTCAGAGACACTGAAGCTTTCTTT. As protein: CASSERFRDTEAFF.

This clonotype was counted a few times. The V gene is TRBV20-1, the J gene TRBJ1-1; weak D call: TRBD1 (5 bases). CDR3 length: 13 residues. The germline CDR1 and CDR2 sequences are DFQATT and SNEGSKA (reference sequence). V was trimmed by 6 bases and J by 3 bases, leaving 14 bases between them. In nucleotides, the CDR3 is TGCAGTGCACCCCGGTGGGGGTACACTGAAGCTTTCTTT. Translation gives CSAPRWGYTEAFF.

This clonotype was counted between two and nine times. The rearrangement links TRBV9 to TRBJ2-7, with D possibly TRBD2 on 7 matching bases. Trimming left V 2 bases short and J 7 bases short, with 25 bases between. The CDR3 contains 17 residues. Germline V gene lookup returns CDR1 SGDLS and CDR2 YYNGEE. Here the CDR3 DNA reads TGTGCCAGCAGCGTGGGGGCCAGCGGGACGCCTCCCCTGGAGCAGTACTTC. Protein sequence: CASSVGASGTPPLEQYF.

This clonotype appeared many times. The gene calls are TRBV5-1 and TRBJ2-7, with 8 bases aligning to TRBD1. The trim removed 5 bases at V and 10 bases at J, leaving 14 bases unmatched. The CDR3 is 14 residues long. Germline V lookup: CDR1 SGHRS, CDR2 YFSETQ. The CDR3 nucleotides are TGCGCCAGCAGTTTTGGGACAGGTGATTACGGACAGTACTTC. It codes for CASSFGTGDYGQYF.